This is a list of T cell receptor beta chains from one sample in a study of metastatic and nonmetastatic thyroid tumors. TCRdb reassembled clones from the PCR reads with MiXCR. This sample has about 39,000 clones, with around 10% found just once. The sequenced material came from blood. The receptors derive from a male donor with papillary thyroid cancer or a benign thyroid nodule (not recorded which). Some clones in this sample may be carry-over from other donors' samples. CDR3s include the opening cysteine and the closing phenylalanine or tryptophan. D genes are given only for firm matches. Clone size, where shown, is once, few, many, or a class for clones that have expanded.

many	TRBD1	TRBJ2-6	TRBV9	TGTGCCAGCAGCCCAGACAGGGCGAACCTGACTTTC	CASSPDRANLTF
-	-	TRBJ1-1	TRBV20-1	TGCAGTGATGGGCGGCGGACTGAAGCTTTCTTT	CSDGRRTEAFF
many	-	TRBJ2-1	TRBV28	TGTGCCAGCAGTTTAAGGCAGGGGCTATTGAATGAGCAGTTCTTC	CASSLRQGLLNEQFF
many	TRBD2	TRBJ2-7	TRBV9	TGTGCCAGCAGCGTCGGACTAGCGGGAGGGTCCTACGAGCAGTACTTC	CASSVGLAGGSYEQYF
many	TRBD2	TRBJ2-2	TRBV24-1	TGTGCCACCAGTGACCCCTCGCAGCGGGAAAACACCGGGGAGCTGTTTTTT	CATSDPSQRENTGELFF
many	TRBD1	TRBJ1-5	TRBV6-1	TGTGCCAGCAGTCCCAGGACAGGAGGTTGGAATCAGCCCCAGCATTTT	CASSPRTGGWNQPQHF
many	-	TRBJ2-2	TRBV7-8	TGTGCCAGCAGCTTGACTAGCACCGGGGAGCTGTTTTTT	CASSLTSTGELFF
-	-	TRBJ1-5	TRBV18	TGTGCCAGCTCACGACGACAGGACACTAGCAATCAGCCCCAGCATTTT	CASSRRQDTSNQPQHF
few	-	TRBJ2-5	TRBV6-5	TGTGCCAGCAGTTACTCGATATGGGCGGAGACCCAGTACTTC	CASSYSIWAETQYF
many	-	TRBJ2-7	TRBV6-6	TGTGCCAGCAGTTACAGGCCCGGGACCCTGGGCGGCTACGAGCAGTACTTC	CASSYRPGTLGGYEQYF
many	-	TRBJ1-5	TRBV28	TGTGCCAGCAGTTTAAAGGACTACTATAGCAATCAGCCCCAGCATTTT	CASSLKDYYSNQPQHF
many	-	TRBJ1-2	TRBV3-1	TGTGCCAGCAGCCAAGATCGACAGGAAGGTTATGGCTACACCTTC	CASSQDRQEGYGYTF
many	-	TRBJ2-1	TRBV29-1	TGCAGCGTTGTGGTCGGACATGAGCAGTTCTTC	CSVVVGHEQFF
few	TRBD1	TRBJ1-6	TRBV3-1	TGTGCCAGCAGCCAACGGACAGGTCATAATTCACCCCTCCACTTT	CASSQRTGHNSPLHF
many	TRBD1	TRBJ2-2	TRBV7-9	TGTGCCAGCAGGAGCCGGGACAGGGGATCCACCGGGGAGCTGTTTTTT	CASRSRDRGSTGELFF
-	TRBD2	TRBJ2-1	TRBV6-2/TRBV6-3	TGTGCCAGCAGTTACTCGGGAACTAGCGGGATCTACAATGAGCAGTTCTTC	CASSYSGTSGIYNEQFF
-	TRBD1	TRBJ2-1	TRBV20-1	TGCAGTGCCTCCGGGACAGATTCCTACAATGAGCAGTTCTTC	CSASGTDSYNEQFF
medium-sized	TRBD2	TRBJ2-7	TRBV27	TGTGCCAGCAGTTTAACCACCGCGGGAGGGTCCGAGCAGTACTTC	CASSLTTAGGSEQYF
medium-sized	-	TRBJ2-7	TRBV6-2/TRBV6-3	TGTGCCAGCACCTCAGGTTATCCCTCCTACGAGCAGTACTTC	CASTSGYPSYEQYF
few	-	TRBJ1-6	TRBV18	TGTGCCAGCTCCCCTGAAGCCCGGGGTTCACCCCTCCACTTT	CASSPEARGSPLHF
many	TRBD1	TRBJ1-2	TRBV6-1	TGTGCCAGCAGCGTGGACAGGGGCCAGCTTGCTAGAGATGGCTACACCTTC	CASSVDRGQLARDGYTF
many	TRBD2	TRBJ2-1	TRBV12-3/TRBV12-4	TGTGCCAGCACCCTAGCGGGAGACAATGAGCAGTTCTTC	CASTLAGDNEQFF
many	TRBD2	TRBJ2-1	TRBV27	TGTGCCAGCAGTTTGATCCTAGCGGGAGTCAATGAGCAGTTCTTC	CASSLILAGVNEQFF
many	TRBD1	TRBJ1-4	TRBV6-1	TGTGCCAGTAAACGAAGTCGACAGGGAGTATGGTCGGAAAAACTGTTTTTT	CASKRSRQGVWSEKLFF
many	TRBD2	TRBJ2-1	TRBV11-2	TGTGCCAGCCGTAGCGGGAGAGACAATGAGCAGTTCTTC	CASRSGRDNEQFF
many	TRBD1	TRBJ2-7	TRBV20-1	TGCAGTGCTAGAGGCCAGGGGGCCTACGAGCAGTACTTC	CSARGQGAYEQYF
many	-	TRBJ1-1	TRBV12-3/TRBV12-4	TGTGCCAGCAGTTTGAGGGGCGGCTCCACTGAAGCTTTCTTT	CASSLRGGSTEAFF
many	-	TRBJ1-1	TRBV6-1	TGTGCCAGCAGCCCGACAGGGAACACTGAAGCTTTCTTT	CASSPTGNTEAFF
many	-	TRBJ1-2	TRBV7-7	TGTGCTAGCAGCTTAGGAGACGGACCCGTAACTTATGGCTACACCTTC	CASSLGDGPVTYGYTF
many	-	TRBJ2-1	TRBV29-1	TGCAGCGTTGTAAGCGTAGCGCGAGCTTTTAAATTCTACAATGAGCAGTTCTTC	CSVVSVARAFKFYNEQFF
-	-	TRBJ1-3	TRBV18	TGTGCCAGCTCATCGAACGGATTCTCTGGAAACACCATATATTTT	CASSSNGFSGNTIYF
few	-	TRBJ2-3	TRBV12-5	TGTGCTAGTGGTTTGCCCCCCCCCTACATAACTAGCACAGATACGCAGTATTTT	CASGLPPPYITSTDTQYF
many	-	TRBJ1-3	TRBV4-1	TGCGCCAGCAGCCAAGATACGACTACTGGGGGCTTATTT	CASSQDTTTGGLF
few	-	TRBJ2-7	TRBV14	TGTGCCAGCGGCCAAGTAGTCAGACAGTACTTC	CASGQVVRQYF
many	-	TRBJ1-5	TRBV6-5	TGTGCCAGCAGTTACTCGAGTCAGGGCCTCAATCAGCCCCAGCATTTT	CASSYSSQGLNQPQHF
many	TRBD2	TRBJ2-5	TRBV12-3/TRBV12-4	TGTGCCAGCAGTTTAAGCGGGGGTCAAGAGACCCAGTACTTC	CASSLSGGQETQYF
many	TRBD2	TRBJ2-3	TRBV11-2	TGTGCCAGCAGCTTCCTAGCGGGAGGGATCACAGATACGCAGTATTTT	CASSFLAGGITDTQYF
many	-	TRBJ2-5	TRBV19	TGTGCCAGTAGTATTGGGGGGAGAGAGACCCAGTACTTC	CASSIGGRETQYF
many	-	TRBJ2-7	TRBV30	TGTGCCTGGGGATCACAGGGTCACGAGCAGTACTTC	CAWGSQGHEQYF
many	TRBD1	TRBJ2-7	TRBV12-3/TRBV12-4	TGTGCCAGCAGGACGAACAGGGGGCCCTACGAGCAGTACTTC	CASRTNRGPYEQYF
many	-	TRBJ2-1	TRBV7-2	TGTGCCAGCAGCTTCCTAGACCTAGCGTTAAACAATGAGCAGTTCTTC	CASSFLDLALNNEQFF
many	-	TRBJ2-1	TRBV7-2	TGTGCCAGCAGCTTAGGAGGAGGGGGCTACAATGAGCAGTTCTTC	CASSLGGGGYNEQFF
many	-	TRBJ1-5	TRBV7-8	TGTGCCAGCAGCTTAGGACGGGTCCGGGAGGGGACCCAGCATTTT	CASSLGRVREGTQHF
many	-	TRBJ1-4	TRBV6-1	TGTGCCAGCAGCCCGGCGGGGGACGGTGAAAAACTGTTTTTT	CASSPAGDGEKLFF
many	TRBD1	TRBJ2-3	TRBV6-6	TGTGCCAGCAGTTACTTCGGACAGGGAACCACAGATACGCAGTATTTT	CASSYFGQGTTDTQYF
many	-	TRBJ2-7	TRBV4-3	TGCGCCAGCAGCCAAGATTCGGCCTACGAGCAGTACTTC	CASSQDSAYEQYF
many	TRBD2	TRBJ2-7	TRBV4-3	TGCGCCAGCAGCCAAGCAGGGACTAGCGGGCTCTACGAGCAGTACTTC	CASSQAGTSGLYEQYF
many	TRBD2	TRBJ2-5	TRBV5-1	TGCGCCAGCAGCCAACAGACTAGCGTGAAAGAGACCCAGTACTTC	CASSQQTSVKETQYF
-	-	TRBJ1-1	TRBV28	TGTGCCAGCAGTCTTCGGGTGAACACTGAAGCTTTCTTT	CASSLRVNTEAFF
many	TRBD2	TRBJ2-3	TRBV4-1	TGCGCCAGCAGCCTCGGACTAGCGGGAGGGCCGAGGACAGATACGCAGTATTTT	CASSLGLAGGPRTDTQYF
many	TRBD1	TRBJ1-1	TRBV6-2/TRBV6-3	TGTGCCAGCAGTCCGGGGACAGATGGGTTAACTGAAGCTTTCTTT	CASSPGTDGLTEAFF